This TCR beta chain stems from a study of blood T cell dynamics during melanoma immunotherapy. Turning to the study itself: Patients with metastatic melanoma got pembrolizumab or nivolumab-ipilimumab as first-line care. Overall study results and limits: It remained unknown if the driving T cell clones were melanoma-specific.

The germline gives CDR1 ENHRY, CDR2 SYGVKD. V lost 6 bases and J lost 5, with 16 bases in between. This CDR3 has 14 amino acids. A fixed DNA input of roughly 0.35 ug was used per bulk PBMC sample. Libraries were prepared by immunoSEQ multiplex PCR; TCRdb keeps only in-frame clonotypes and omits some of them. The sample holds more than 9,500 clones, roughly 88% seen once. Worth noting for this clone: Its antigen is not identified.

Sample time point: week 3, after first cycle of checkpoint inhibitor. Sequenced material: blood, taken from a patient treated with checkpoint blockade. The J gene is TRBJ1-1, the V gene TRBV10-3, with unresolved D. This TCR derives from a human donor with melanoma. The CDR3 region is CAISRQDVRTEAFF. The CDR3 DNA is TGTGCCATCAGCCGGCAGGATGTGAGAACTGAAGCTTTCTTT.